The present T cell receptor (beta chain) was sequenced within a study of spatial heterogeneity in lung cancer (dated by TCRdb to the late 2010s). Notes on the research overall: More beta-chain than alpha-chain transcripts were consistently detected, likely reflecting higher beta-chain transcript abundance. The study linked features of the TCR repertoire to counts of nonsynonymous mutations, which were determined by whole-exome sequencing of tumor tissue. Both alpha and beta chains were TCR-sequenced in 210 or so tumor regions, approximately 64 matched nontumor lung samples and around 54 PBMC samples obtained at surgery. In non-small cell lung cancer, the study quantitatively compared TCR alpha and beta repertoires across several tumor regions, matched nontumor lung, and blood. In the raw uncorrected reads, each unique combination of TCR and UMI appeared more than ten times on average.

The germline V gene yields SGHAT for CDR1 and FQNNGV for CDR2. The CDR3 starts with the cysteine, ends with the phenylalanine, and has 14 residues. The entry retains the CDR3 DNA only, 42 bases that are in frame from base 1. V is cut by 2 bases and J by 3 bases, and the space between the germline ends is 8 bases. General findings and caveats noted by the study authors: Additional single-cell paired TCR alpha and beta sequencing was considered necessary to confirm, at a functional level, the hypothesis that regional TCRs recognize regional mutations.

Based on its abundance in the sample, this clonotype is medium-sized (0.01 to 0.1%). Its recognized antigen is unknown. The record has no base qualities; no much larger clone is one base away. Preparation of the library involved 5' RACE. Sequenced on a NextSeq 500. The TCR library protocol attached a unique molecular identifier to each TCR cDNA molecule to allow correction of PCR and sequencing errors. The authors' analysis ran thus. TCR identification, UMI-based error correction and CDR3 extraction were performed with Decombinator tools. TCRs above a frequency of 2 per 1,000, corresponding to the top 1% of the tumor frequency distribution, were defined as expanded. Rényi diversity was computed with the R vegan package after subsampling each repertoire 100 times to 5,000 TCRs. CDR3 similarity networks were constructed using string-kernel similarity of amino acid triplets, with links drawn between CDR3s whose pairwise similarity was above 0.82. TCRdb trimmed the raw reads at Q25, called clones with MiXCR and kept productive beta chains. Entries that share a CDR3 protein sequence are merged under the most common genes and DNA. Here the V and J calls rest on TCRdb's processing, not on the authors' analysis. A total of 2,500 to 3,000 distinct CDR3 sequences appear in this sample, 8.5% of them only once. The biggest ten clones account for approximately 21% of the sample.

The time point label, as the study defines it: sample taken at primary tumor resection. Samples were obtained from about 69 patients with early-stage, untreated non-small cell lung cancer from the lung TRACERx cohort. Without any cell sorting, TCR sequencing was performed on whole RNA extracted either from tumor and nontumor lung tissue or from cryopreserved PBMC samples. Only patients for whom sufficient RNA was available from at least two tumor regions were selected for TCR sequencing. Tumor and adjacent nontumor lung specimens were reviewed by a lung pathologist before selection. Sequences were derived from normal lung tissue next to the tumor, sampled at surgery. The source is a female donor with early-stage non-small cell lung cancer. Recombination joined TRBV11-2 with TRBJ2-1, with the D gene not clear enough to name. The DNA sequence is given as TGTGCCAGCAGCTTACTTGAGAACTACAATGAGCAGTTCTTC. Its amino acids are CASSLLENYNEQFF. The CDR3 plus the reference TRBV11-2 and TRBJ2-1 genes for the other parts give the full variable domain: EAGVAQSPRYKIIEKRQSVAFWCNPISGHATLYWYQQILGQGPKLLIQFQNNGVVDDSQLPKDRFSAERLKGVDSTLKIQPAKLEDSAVYLCASSLLENYNEQFFGPGTRLTVL.